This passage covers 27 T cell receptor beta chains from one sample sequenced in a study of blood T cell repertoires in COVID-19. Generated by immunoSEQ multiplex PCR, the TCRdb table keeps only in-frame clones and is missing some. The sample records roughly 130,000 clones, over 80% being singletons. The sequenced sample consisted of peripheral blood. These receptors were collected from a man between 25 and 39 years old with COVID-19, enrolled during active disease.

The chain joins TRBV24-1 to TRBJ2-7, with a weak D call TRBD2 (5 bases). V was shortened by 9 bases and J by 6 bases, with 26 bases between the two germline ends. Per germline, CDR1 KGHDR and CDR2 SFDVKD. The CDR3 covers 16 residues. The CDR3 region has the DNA TGTGCCACCGCGGGTCCTGCAGAATCCGGAATTCGCGAGCAGTACTTC. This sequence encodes CATAGPAESGIREQYF.

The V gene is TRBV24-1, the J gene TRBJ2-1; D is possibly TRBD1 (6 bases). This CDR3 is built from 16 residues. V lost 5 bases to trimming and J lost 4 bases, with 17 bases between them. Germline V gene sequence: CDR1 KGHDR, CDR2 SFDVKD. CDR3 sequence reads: CATSGGTGISYNEQFF. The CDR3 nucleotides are TGTGCCACCAGTGGGGGAACAGGGATATCGTACAATGAGCAGTTCTTC.

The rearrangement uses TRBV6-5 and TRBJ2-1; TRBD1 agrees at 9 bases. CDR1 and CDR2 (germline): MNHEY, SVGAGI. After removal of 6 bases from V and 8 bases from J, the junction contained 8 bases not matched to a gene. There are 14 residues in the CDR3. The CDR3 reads CASRRQGVRDEQFF. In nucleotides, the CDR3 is TGTGCCAGCAGGAGACAGGGGGTTCGAGATGAGCAGTTCTTC.

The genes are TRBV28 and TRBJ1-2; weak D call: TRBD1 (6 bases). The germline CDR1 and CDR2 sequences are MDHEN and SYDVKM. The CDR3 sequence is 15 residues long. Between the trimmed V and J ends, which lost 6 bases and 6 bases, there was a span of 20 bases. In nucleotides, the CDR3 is TGTGCCAGCAGACCGGACAGTTTAGGTTCGCATGGCTACACCTTC. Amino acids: CASRPDSLGSHGYTF.

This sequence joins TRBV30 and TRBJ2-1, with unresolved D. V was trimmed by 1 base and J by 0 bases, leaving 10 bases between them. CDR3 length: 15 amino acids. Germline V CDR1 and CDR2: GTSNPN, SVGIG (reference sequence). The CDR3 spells CAWSEAASSYNEQFF. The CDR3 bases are TGTGCCTGGAGTGAAGCAGCTAGCTCCTACAATGAGCAGTTCTTC.

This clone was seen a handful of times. CDR3 coding DNA: TGTGCCAGTAGCGGGAGAAGGGCACACAATGAGCAGTTCTTC. Translated: CASSGRRAHNEQFF. This chain joins TRBV19 and TRBJ2-1; a possible D gene is TRBD2 (6 bases). Germline CDR1 LNHDA, CDR2 SQIVND (reference sequence). The CDR3 is 14 amino acids. V was shortened by 6 bases and J by 5 bases, with 14 bases between the two germline ends.

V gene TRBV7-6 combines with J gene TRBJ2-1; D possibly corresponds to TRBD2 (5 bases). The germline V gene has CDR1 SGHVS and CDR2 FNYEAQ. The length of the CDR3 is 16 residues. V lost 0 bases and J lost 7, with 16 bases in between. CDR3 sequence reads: CASSLAGLAARNEQFF. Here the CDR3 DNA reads TGTGCCAGCAGCTTAGCAGGGCTAGCCGCTAGGAATGAGCAGTTCTTC.

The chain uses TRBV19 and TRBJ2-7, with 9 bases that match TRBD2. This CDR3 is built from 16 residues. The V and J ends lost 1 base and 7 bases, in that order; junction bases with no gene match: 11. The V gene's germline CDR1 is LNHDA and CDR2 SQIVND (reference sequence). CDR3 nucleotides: TGTGCCAGTAGTATAGGGCCAGCGGGAGGTCGAAAAGAGCAGTACTTC. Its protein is CASSIGPAGGRKEQYF.

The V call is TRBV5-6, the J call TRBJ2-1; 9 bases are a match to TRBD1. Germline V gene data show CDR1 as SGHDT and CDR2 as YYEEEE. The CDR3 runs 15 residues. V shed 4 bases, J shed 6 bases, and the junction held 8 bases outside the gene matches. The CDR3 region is CASSLRDRAFNEQFF. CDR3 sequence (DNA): TGTGCCAGCAGCCTCCGGGACAGGGCGTTCAATGAGCAGTTCTTC.

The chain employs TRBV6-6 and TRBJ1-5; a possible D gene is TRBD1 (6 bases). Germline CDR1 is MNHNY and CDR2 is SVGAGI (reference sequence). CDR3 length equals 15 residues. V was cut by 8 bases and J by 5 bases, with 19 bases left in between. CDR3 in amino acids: CASFGSRGPDQPQHF. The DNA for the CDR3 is TGTGCCAGCTTTGGCTCCAGGGGCCCCGATCAGCCCCAGCATTTT.

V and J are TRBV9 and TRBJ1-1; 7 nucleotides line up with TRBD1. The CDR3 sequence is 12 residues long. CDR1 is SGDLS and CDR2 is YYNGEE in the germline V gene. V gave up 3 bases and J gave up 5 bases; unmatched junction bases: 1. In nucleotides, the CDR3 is TGTGCCAGCAGCGGACAGGGAACTGAAGCTTTCTTT. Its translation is CASSGQGTEAFF.

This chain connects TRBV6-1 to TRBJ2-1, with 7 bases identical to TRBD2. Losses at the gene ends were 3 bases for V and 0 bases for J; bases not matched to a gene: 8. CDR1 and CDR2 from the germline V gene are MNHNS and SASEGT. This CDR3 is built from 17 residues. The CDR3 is CASSDRASGLSYNEQFF. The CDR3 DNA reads TGTGCCAGCAGTGACAGGGCTAGCGGTCTCTCCTACAATGAGCAGTTCTTC.

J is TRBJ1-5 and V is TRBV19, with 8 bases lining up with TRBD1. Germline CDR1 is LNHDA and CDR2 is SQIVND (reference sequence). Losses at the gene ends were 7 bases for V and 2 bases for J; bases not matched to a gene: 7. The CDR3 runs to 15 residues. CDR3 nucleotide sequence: TGTGCCAGTACCCAGGGGGCTTGGGGCAATCAGCCCCAGCATTTT. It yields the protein CASTQGAWGNQPQHF.

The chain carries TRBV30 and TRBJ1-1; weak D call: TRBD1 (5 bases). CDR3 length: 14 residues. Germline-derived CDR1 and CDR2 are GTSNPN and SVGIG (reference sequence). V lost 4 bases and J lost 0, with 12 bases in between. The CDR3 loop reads CAWKVDTLNTEAFF. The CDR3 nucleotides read TGTGCCTGGAAAGTGGACACGCTGAACACTGAAGCTTTCTTT.

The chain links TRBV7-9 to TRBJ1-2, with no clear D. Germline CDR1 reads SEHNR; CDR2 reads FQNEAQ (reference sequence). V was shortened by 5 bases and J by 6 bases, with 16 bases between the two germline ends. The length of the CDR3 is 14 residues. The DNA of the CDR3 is TGTGCCAGCAGCCCCCTCGGGTTTTTGAATGGCTACACCTTC. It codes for CASSPLGFLNGYTF.

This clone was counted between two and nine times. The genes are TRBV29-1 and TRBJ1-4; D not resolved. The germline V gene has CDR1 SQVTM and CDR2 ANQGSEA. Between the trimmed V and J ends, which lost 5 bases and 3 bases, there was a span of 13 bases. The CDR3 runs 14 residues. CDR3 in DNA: TGCAGCGTTAAGGAGGCAGGCCCTAATGAAAAACTGTTTTTT. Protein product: CSVKEAGPNEKLFF.

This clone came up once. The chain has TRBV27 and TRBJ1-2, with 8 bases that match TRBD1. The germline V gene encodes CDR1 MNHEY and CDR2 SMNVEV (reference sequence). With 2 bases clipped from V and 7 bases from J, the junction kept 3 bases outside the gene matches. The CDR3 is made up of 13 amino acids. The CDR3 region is CASSLRTGPGYTF. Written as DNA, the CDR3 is TGTGCCAGCAGTTTAAGGACAGGGCCTGGCTACACCTTC.

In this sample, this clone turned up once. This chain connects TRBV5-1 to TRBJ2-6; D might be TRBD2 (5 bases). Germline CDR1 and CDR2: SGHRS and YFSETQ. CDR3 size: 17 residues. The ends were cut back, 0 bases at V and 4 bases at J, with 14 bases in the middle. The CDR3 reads CASSLVGGGAGANVLTF. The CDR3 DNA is TGCGCCAGCAGCTTGGTGGGTGGAGGTGCCGGGGCCAACGTCCTGACTTTC.

The CDR3: CASSHKDRRLDGYTF. The CDR3 nucleotides are TGTGCCAGCAGCCATAAGGACAGGCGGTTAGATGGCTACACCTTC. The chain couples TRBV3-1 (or the pseudogene TRBV3-2) to TRBJ1-2, with TRBD1 identical over 7 bases. This CDR3 is 15 amino acids long. Germline V lookup: CDR1 LGHDT, CDR2 YNNKEL (reference sequence). The trim removed 3 bases at V and 6 bases at J, leaving 10 bases unmatched.

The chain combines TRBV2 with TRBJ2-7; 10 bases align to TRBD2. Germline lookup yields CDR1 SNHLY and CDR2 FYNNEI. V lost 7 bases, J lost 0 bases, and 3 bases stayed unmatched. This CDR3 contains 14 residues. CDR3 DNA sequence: TGTGCCAGCAACCCTAGCGGGAGCTCCTACGAGCAGTACTTC. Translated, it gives CASNPSGSSYEQYF.

The CDR3 loop reads CASSTAGTGDEQFF. As DNA, the CDR3 is TGCGCCAGCAGCACCGCCGGGACAGGGGATGAGCAGTTCTTC. V and J are TRBV5-1 and TRBJ2-1; the match to TRBD1 covers 10 bases. Per germline, CDR1 SGHRS and CDR2 YFSETQ. This CDR3 region has 14 residues. V gave up 4 bases and J gave up 8 bases; unmatched junction bases: 6.

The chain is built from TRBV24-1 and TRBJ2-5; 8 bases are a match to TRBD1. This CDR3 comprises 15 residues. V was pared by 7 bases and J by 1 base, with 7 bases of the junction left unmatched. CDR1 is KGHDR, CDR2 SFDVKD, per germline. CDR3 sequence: CATSLTGEVQETQYF. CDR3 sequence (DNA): TGTGCCACCAGCCTGACAGGGGAGGTCCAAGAGACCCAGTACTTC.

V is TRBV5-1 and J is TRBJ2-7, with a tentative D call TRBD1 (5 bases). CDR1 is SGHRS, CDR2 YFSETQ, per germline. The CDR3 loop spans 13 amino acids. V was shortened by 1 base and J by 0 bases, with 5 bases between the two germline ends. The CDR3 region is CASSLQGSYEQYF. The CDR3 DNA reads TGCGCCAGCAGCTTGCAGGGCTCCTACGAGCAGTACTTC.

CDR3 DNA sequence: TGTGCCAGCAGTTTATTCGGACAGGACTATGGCTACACCTTC. It codes for CASSLFGQDYGYTF. This chain links TRBV28 with TRBJ1-2; 7 bases fit TRBD1. V dropped 1 base and J dropped 3; count of bases not matched to a gene: 2. Germline CDR1 MDHEN, CDR2 SYDVKM. CDR3 size: 14 residues.

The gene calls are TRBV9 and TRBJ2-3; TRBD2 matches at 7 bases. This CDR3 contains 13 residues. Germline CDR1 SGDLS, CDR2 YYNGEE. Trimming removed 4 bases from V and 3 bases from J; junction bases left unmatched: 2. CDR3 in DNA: TGTGCCAGCAGCCCCGGGGGGACAGATACGCAGTATTTT. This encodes CASSPGGTDTQYF.

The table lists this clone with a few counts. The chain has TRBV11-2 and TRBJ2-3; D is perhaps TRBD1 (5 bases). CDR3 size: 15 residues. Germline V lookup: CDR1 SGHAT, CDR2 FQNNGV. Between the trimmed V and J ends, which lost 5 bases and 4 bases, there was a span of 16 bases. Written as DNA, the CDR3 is TGTGCCAGCAGCCACCAGGGTAGGGGCGCAGATACGCAGTATTTT. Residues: CASSHQGRGADTQYF.

The CDR3 coding sequence is TGTGCCAGCAGTTCCGGACAGGACCGAAACACCATATATTTT. Translating gives CASSSGQDRNTIYF. V usage is TRBV7-9 and J usage is TRBJ1-3; TRBD1 aligns across 7 bases. Trimming cost V 6 bases and J 5 bases; bases outside gene matches: 7. The CDR3 length is 14 residues. Germline-derived CDR1 and CDR2 are SEHNR and FQNEAQ (reference sequence). Together with reference TRBV7-9 and TRBJ1-3, the CDR3 gives the full variable domain: DTGVSQNPRHKITKRGQNVTFRCDPISEHNRLYWYRQTLGQGPEFLTYFQNEAQLEKSRLLSDRFSAERPKGSFSTLEIQRTEQGDSAMYLCASSSGQDRNTIYFGEGSWLTVV.